This record covers a single TCR beta chain. This sample is drawn from a study of blood T cell repertoires in COVID-19. The authors' processing: Reference gene primers were amplified, and this amplification served to estimate nucleated cell counts. TCRdb keeps only in-frame clones here, not all; method: immunoSEQ multiplex PCR. D and trimming come from the DNA, and the V and J calls and clone size come from that table. The sample includes 210,000 or so clones, about 88% seen only once; the top ten take more than 4.5%. The TCR was taken from a woman in her 40s with acute or convalescent COVID-19. The sequencing sample was made of peripheral blood.

CDR3 DNA: TGTGCCAGCAGTTATCGGGGGGGGTACAATGAGCAGTTCTTC. Translation: CASSYRGGYNEQFF. This chain connects TRBV6-6 to TRBJ2-1; 8 bases map to TRBD2. Unmatched junction bases numbered 2, after V lost 3 bases and J lost 4 bases. Germline CDR1 and CDR2: MNHNY and SVGAGI (reference sequence). The CDR3 has 14 amino acids.